The present T cell receptor beta chain was sequenced within a study of blood T cell repertoires in COVID-19. The CDR3 loop spans 13 amino acids. Trimming shortened V by 1 base and J by 3 bases, and 7 bases separated the two germline ends. CDR1 and CDR2 (germline): GTSNPN, SVGIG (reference sequence). Original processing notes: Amplification of reference gene primers was used by the study to estimate nucleated cell counts. Produced via immunoSEQ multiplex PCR; TCRdb's table is partial and in-frame only. D and trimming come from the DNA, and the V and J calls and clone size come from that table. This sample has approximately 80,000 clones; around 86% occur once, and the top ten carry roughly 5.1%.

Sequenced sample: peripheral blood. The chain has TRBV30 and TRBJ1-5; D might be TRBD1 (5 bases). The sequence came from a man aged 35 to 55 with acute or convalescent COVID-19. CDR3 sequence (DNA): TGTGCCTGGAGTGGGGGCCACAATCAGCCCCAGCATTTT. It codes for CAWSGGHNQPQHF.